This TCR beta chain is from a study of T-cell memory formation after mild COVID-19. The germline CDR1 and CDR2 sequences are SEHNR and FQNEAQ (reference sequence). CDR3 length: 14 residues. The J segment lost 3 bases and the V segment lost 4 bases, leaving 5 bases of the junction unmatched. TCRdb re-derived calls from the 5' RACE reads in MiXCR, one entry per CDR3 protein. The sample holds around 300,000 distinct CDR3 sequences, approximately 18% seen once. This clonotype was seen more than once but under ten times. The sequenced material came from PBMCs or a T cell subset sorted from them (not recorded which). J is TRBJ1-1 and V is TRBV7-9; 7 bases fit TRBD1. The source of this sequence is a man between 18 and 29 years old who had mild COVID-19 (a few samples of this study predate the infection). Cell type and time point are not known. The CDR3 DNA sequence: TGTGCCAGCAGCTCCGGGACAGCTTACACTGAAGCTTTCTTT. Translating gives CASSSGTAYTEAFF. The full variable domain, its missing parts supplied by reference TRBV7-9 and TRBJ1-1, is DTGVSQNPRHKITKRGQNVTFRCDPISEHNRLYWYRQTLGQGPEFLTYFQNEAQLEKSRLLSDRFSAERPKGSFSTLEIQRTEQGDSAMYLCASSSGTAYTEAFFGQGTRLTVV.